This entry concerns a single T cell receptor (beta chain). Additional DNA sequences in this sample encode the identical CDR3. The data were taken from a study of blood T cell repertoires in COVID-19. In the original analysis: Cell counts per sample came from amplifying reference gene primers. Only in-frame clones appear in the TCRdb table, and some are missing; sequencing was by immunoSEQ multiplex PCR. That table furnishes V, J and clone size, whereas the DNA furnished D and trimming. The table has 120,000 to 150,000 clones, 84% seen once. This CDR3 is 13 amino acids long. The germline V and J ends were trimmed by 2 bases and 2 bases, with 6 bases remaining between them.

The TCR sequence derives from a human donor in a cohort sampled during active COVID-19. Sequencing was done on a sample of peripheral blood. This chain connects TRBV12-3 or TRBV12-4 to TRBJ1-2; TRBD1 might be the D (6 bases). CDR3 DNA sequence: TGTGCCAGCAGTTTAACAGGGAACTATGGCTACACCTTC. This translates into CASSLTGNYGYTF.